This passage covers 26 T cell receptor beta chains from one sample sequenced in a study of T cell responses to AZD1222 COVID-19 vaccine. The data were produced by immunoSEQ multiplex PCR, yet TCRdb's version contains in-frame clones alone and is incomplete. This repertoire shows tens of thousands of clones, roughly four fifths found once; its top ten account for roughly 3.1%. The material sequenced was peripheral blood, taken on day 0 of AZD1222 vaccination. These receptors originate from an adult in good health.

The J gene is TRBJ2-2, the V gene TRBV19; D remains unclear. The germline V gene encodes CDR1 LNHDA and CDR2 SQIVND (reference sequence). The ends were cut back, 0 bases at V and 0 bases at J, with 8 bases in the middle. The CDR3 totals 16 residues. CDR3 in amino acids: CASSIDGRSNTGELFF. The CDR3 bases are TGTGCCAGTAGTATAGATGGCAGGTCGAACACCGGGGAGCTGTTTTTT.

CDR3 sequence: CASSWGLNTEAFF. The CDR3 DNA reads as TGTGCCAGCAGTTGGGGCTTGAACACTGAAGCTTTCTTT. The chain links TRBV7-2 to TRBJ1-1; D is possibly TRBD1 (5 bases). CDR1 is SGHTA, CDR2 FQGNSA, per germline. The CDR3 runs 13 residues. The V gene lost 6 bases and the J gene lost 0 bases, with 8 bases spanning the gap.

In DNA form, the CDR3 reads TGTGCCAGCAGCGATCCTAGCGTGATGAACACCGGGGAGCTGTTTTTT. It yields the protein CASSDPSVMNTGELFF. The chain couples TRBV5-4 to TRBJ2-2; D possibly corresponds to TRBD2 (6 bases). Trimming cost V 4 bases and J 1 base, with 14 bases left between them. The CDR3 covers 16 residues. In germline, CDR1 is SGHNT, CDR2 YYREEE (reference sequence).

The genes are TRBV9 and TRBJ2-6; TRBD1 matches 11 bases. The CDR3 has 18 residues. Germline CDR1 and CDR2: SGDLS and YYNGEE. V gave up 2 bases and J gave up 4 bases; unmatched junction bases: 8. CDR3 residues: CASSVGQGASLGANVLTF. The CDR3 DNA follows: TGTGCCAGCAGCGTTGGACAGGGGGCCTCGTTGGGGGCCAACGTCCTGACTTTC.

The V gene is TRBV2, the J gene TRBJ1-4; D uncertain. Germline V gene data show CDR1 as SNHLY and CDR2 as FYNNEI. CDR3 size: 15 residues. Trimming pared 6 bases from V and 0 bases from J, leaving 11 bases between. This CDR3 reads CASSRPRSTNEKLFF. CDR3 DNA: TGTGCCAGCAGCCGACCACGGTCAACTAATGAAAAACTGTTTTTT.

The chain joins TRBV1 to TRBJ1-2; the D segment call TRBD1 is taken from the table without a DNA check. TRBV1 counts as a pseudogene. The CDR3 sequence is 15 residues long. CDR3 nucleotide sequence: TGCACCAGCAGCCAGAGGGACAGGGGCTGCTATGGCTACACCTTC. Translating it yields CTSSQRDRGCYGYTF.

The chain uses TRBV3-1 (or the pseudogene TRBV3-2) and TRBJ1-1; D is uncertain. The V end was cut by 3 bases, the J end by 3 bases, with 14 bases between. The germline V gene has CDR1 LGHDT and CDR2 YNNKEL (reference sequence). The CDR3 is 15 amino acids. This CDR3 reads CASSHSPREDTEAFF. The CDR3 DNA reads TGTGCCAGCAGCCATTCACCCCGTGAGGACACTGAAGCTTTCTTT.

V usage is TRBV6-5 and J usage is TRBJ2-5, with TRBD1 as a possible D gene (7 bases). The length of the CDR3 is 15 residues. Per germline, CDR1 MNHEY and CDR2 SVGAGI. V lost 7 bases, J lost 2 bases, and 17 bases lay in between. DNA of the CDR3: TGTGCCAGCACTAAATTGGCAGGGGGGCAAGAGACCCAGTACTTC. It codes for CASTKLAGGQETQYF.

This rearrangement joins TRBV5-1 to TRBJ2-3, with 8 bases fitting TRBD2. V trimming: 4 bases; J trimming: 2 bases; junction bases outside the gene matches: 15. The CDR3 is 18 residues long. Germline CDR1 is SGHRS and CDR2 is YFSETQ. The CDR3 region is CASSPRPGTRSPTDTQYF. The CDR3 coding sequence is TGCGCCAGCAGCCCGCGCCCGGGGACTAGGTCACCCACAGATACGCAGTATTTT.

V gene TRBV4-3 combines with J gene TRBJ2-1; D may be TRBD1 (6 bases). The V end lost 3 bases, the J end lost 2 bases, and 11 bases lay between the germline ends. CDR1 and CDR2 (germline): LGHNA, YSLEER. This CDR3 is 15 amino acids long. In DNA, the CDR3 is TGCGCCAGCAGCCAGACAGGAGATACCTACAATGAGCAGTTCTTC. Translated: CASSQTGDTYNEQFF.

This clone was observed a few times. The chain joins TRBV7-9 to TRBJ2-1; D is possibly TRBD2 (5 bases). Looked up from germline, CDR1 is SEHNR and CDR2 is FQNEAQ (reference sequence). The CDR3 loop spans 12 amino acids. Deletions cut 6 bases from V and 9 bases from J, with 12 bases between. The CDR3 spells CASSSEGFEQFF. The CDR3 coding sequence is TGTGCCAGCAGTTCCGAGGGTTTTGAGCAGTTCTTC.

The chain has TRBV5-6 and TRBJ1-1, with 9 bases matching TRBD1. The V segment lost 5 bases and the J segment 0 bases; nucleotides outside the gene matches: 11. Looked up from germline, CDR1 is SGHDT and CDR2 is YYEEEE. CDR3 length: 17 amino acids. CDR3: CASSWERDRDLNTEAFF. The CDR3 coding sequence is TGTGCCAGCAGTTGGGAAAGGGACAGGGATTTGAACACTGAAGCTTTCTTT.

The chain links TRBV11-2 to TRBJ1-1; D perhaps matches TRBD1 (5 bases). CDR3 size: 14 residues. Trimming shortened V by 3 bases and J by 7 bases, and 15 bases separated the two germline ends. CDR1 is SGHAT and CDR2 is FQNNGV in the germline V gene. The CDR3 protein is CASSFRVWRDEAFF. The CDR3 DNA reads as TGTGCCAGCAGCTTCAGGGTATGGCGGGATGAAGCTTTCTTT.

The CDR3 loop reads CAISESSSGSLSYNEQFF. In nucleotides, the CDR3 is TGTGCCATCAGTGAGTCGAGTAGCGGGAGTTTATCATACAATGAGCAGTTCTTC. This chain joins TRBV10-3 and TRBJ2-1; 9 bases map to TRBD2. The V gene's germline CDR1 is ENHRY and CDR2 SYGVKD. CDR3 length equals 18 residues. After removal of 0 bases from V and 4 bases from J, the junction contained 10 bases not matched to a gene.

V gene TRBV9 combines with J gene TRBJ2-2; 9 nucleotides align to TRBD2. Germline V gene data show CDR1 as SGDLS and CDR2 as YYNGEE. The CDR3 spans 15 residues. Trimming removed 3 bases from V and 3 bases from J; junction bases left unmatched: 3. The CDR3 DNA sequence: TGTGCCAGCAGCGCAGCGGGGGGTTACACCGGGGAGCTGTTTTTT. Translating it yields CASSAAGGYTGELFF.

This clone was seen more than once but under ten times. The rearrangement links TRBV6-2 or TRBV6-3 to TRBJ1-5; 7 nucleotides match TRBD1. Trimming at V came to 5 bases and at J to 5 bases, leaving 6 bases not matched to a gene. The V gene's germline CDR1 is MNHEY and CDR2 SVGEGT. There are 14 residues in the CDR3. The CDR3 DNA sequence: TGTGCCAGCAGTGATCCGGGACAGCATCAGCCCCAGCATTTT. Translating gives CASSDPGQHQPQHF.

This rearrangement joins TRBV7-2 to TRBJ2-2, with unresolved D. This CDR3 is built from 14 residues. Germline values: CDR1 SGHTA, CDR2 FQGNSA. The germline V and J ends were trimmed by 1 base and 0 bases, with 3 bases remaining between them. CDR3 DNA: TGTGCCAGCAGCTTAGACGCGAACACCGGGGAGCTGTTTTTT. Amino acid sequence: CASSLDANTGELFF.

CDR3 DNA sequence: TGTGCCAGCAGCCAAGATAAGGGCAGGGGCGGGACCCCTTCGGCGAACCAGTTCTTC. This sequence encodes CASSQDKGRGGTPSANQFF. The rearrangement uses TRBV3-1 (or the pseudogene TRBV3-2) and TRBJ2-1; D may correspond to TRBD1 or TRBD2 (6 bases each). Trimming took 0 bases from V and 13 from J, leaving 31 bases between them. This CDR3 spans 19 amino acids. Per the germline V gene, CDR1 is LGHDT and CDR2 is YNNKEL (reference sequence).

The rearrangement joins TRBV27 to TRBJ1-3, with D perhaps TRBD1 (5 bases). V was cut by 0 bases and J by 2 bases, with 8 bases left in between. CDR1 and CDR2 from the germline V gene are MNHEY and SMNVEV (reference sequence). This CDR3 is built from 15 residues. This chain's CDR3 is CASSLSGTAGNTIYF. The CDR3 bases are TGTGCCAGCAGTTTATCGGGGACGGCTGGAAACACCATATATTTT.

The J gene is TRBJ1-1, the V gene TRBV6-2 or TRBV6-3; D uncertain. The CDR3 has 15 amino acids. The germline V gene encodes CDR1 MNHEY and CDR2 SVGEGT. V was trimmed by 5 bases and J by 5 bases, leaving 18 bases between them. The CDR3 bases are TGTGCCAGCAGTGCGGTGGAGGGTTGGGTTACTGAAGCTTTCTTT. Its translation is CASSAVEGWVTEAFF.

The rearrangement links TRBV19 to TRBJ1-1; maybe TRBD1 (5 bases). V lost 3 bases and J lost 4, with 18 bases in between. CDR1 and CDR2 (germline): LNHDA, SQIVND (reference sequence). The CDR3 is made up of 16 amino acids. In DNA, the CDR3 is TGTGCCAGTAGTATCGGGACCCCCAACAGTGCCACTGAAGCTTTCTTT. Its protein is CASSIGTPNSATEAFF.

The CDR3 DNA sequence: TGTGCCAGCAGCTTAACTTTTGCGGGGGGCCAGGATGAGCAGTTCTTC. It yields the protein CASSLTFAGGQDEQFF. This sequence joins TRBV7-3 and TRBJ2-1, with TRBD2 matching 8 bases. This CDR3 comprises 16 residues. Germline V gives CDR1 SGHTA, CDR2 FQGTGA. With V trimmed by 0 bases and J by 8 bases, 9 bases remained unmatched.

This clone has only a few counts. The chain recombines TRBV19 with TRBJ1-1, with a possible D match to TRBD1 (5 bases). The germline gives CDR1 LNHDA, CDR2 SQIVND (reference sequence). Trimming pared 9 bases from V and 5 bases from J, leaving 19 bases between. This CDR3 region has 14 residues. The CDR3 loop is CASHTPGTETEAFF. In DNA form, the CDR3 reads TGTGCCAGCCACACGCCCGGGACGGAAACTGAAGCTTTCTTT.

The chain combines TRBV6-1 with TRBJ1-2, with D possibly matching TRBD1 (5 bases). V dropped 2 bases and J dropped 1 base, with 8 bases sitting between them. The CDR3 spans 14 residues. Germline lookup yields CDR1 MNHNS and CDR2 SASEGT. In DNA, the CDR3 is TGTGCCAGCAGTGAAAATCAGGGTAACTATGGCTACACCTTC. This codes for CASSENQGNYGYTF.

In this sample, this clone turned up once. The V and J genes are TRBV19 and TRBJ1-5; D gene ambiguous. V was clipped by 4 bases and J by 2 bases, with 15 bases between them. There are 16 residues in the CDR3. Germline V gene sequence: CDR1 LNHDA, CDR2 SQIVND (reference sequence). In nucleotides, the CDR3 is TGTGCCAGTAGTACCTGGGGTTTGGTGGGCAATCAGCCCCAGCATTTT. This translates into CASSTWGLVGNQPQHF. The full variable domain, its missing parts supplied by reference TRBV19 and TRBJ1-5, is DGGITQSPKYLFRKEGQNVTLSCEQNLNHDAMYWYRQDPGQGLRLIYYSQIVNDFQKGDIAEGYSVSREKKESFPLTVTSAQKNPTAFYLCASSTWGLVGNQPQHFGDGTRLSIL.

This clone was detected only once. This chain joins TRBV19 and TRBJ2-2; the match to TRBD1 covers 10 bases. Looked up from germline, CDR1 is LNHDA and CDR2 is SQIVND (reference sequence). V trimming: 2 bases; J trimming: 1 base; junction bases outside the gene matches: 1. The CDR3 sequence is 16 residues long. Here the CDR3 DNA reads TGTGCCAGTAGTATACGGACAGGGGGGAACACCGGGGAGCTGTTTTTT. Translation: CASSIRTGGNTGELFF.